Described below is a single TCR beta chain sequence and its context. Its antigen is not known. V lost 7 bases and J 3 bases, leaving 12 bases between the germline ends. The germline V gene has CDR1 MGHDK and CDR2 SYGVNS. The length of the CDR3 is 13 residues. The record originates from a study of CD8+ T cells in alopecia areata. Study findings and constraints: Alopecia totalis/universalis scalp especially showed more expanded CD8+ clones than normal scalp. Clarity of TCR sharing across patients fell short of that in mice, possibly HLA-related.

RNA was extracted and reverse transcribed into cDNA as the sequencing template. Method: immunoSEQ multiplex PCR; TCRdb's copy keeps in-frame clones and lacks some. The table lists about 200,000 clones, about 56% of them singletons. Sorting of CD4+ and CD8+ T cells was performed on PBMCs. The rearrangement links TRBV25-1 to TRBJ1-2; the D gene is possibly TRBD1 (5 bases). What was sequenced was CD8+ T cells sorted from blood. The receptor was derived from a human donor in good health. DNA of the CDR3: TGTGCCAGCATTGGGGGTTGGGACTATGGCTACACCTTC. It translates to CASIGGWDYGYTF.